Below, 25 T cell receptor beta chains from the same sample are listed, as sequenced in a study of beta chain features in type 1 diabetes. Expressed TCRB transcripts were sequenced because the isolated RNA had all been reverse transcribed beforehand. Sequencing used immunoSEQ multiplex PCR; TCRdb keeps in-frame clones, though not all of them. The repertoire has about 900,000 clones, roughly 16% of them found once; the top ten carry 0.02% to 0.025%. Sequencing was done on a sample of naive CD4+ T cells from blood. These receptor sequences come from a young woman in good health.

The V call is TRBV7-9, the J call TRBJ2-5, with TRBD2 matching over 9 bases. J lost 2 bases, V lost 5 bases, and 9 bases had no gene match. Germline V gene data show CDR1 as SEHNR and CDR2 as FQNEAQ (reference sequence). CDR3 size: 16 residues. CDR3 DNA sequence: TGTGCCAGCAGCCGCGGGCCTAGCGGGGTACAAGAGACCCAGTACTTC. Residues: CASSRGPSGVQETQYF.

This clone has more than one count but fewer than ten. The chain uses TRBV28 and TRBJ2-7, with TRBD1 matching 11 bases. The CDR3 sequence is 15 residues long. V dropped 6 bases and J dropped 3; count of bases not matched to a gene: 7. From germline, CDR1 is MDHEN and CDR2 SYDVKM. The CDR3 bases are TGTGCCAGCAGCACCGGACAGGGGGCCCGCTACGAGCAGTACTTC. Protein product: CASSTGQGARYEQYF.

This chain uses TRBV11-1 with TRBJ2-3; tentative D call: TRBD2 (5 bases). This CDR3 has 13 amino acids. Germline assignment: CDR1 SGHAT and CDR2 FQDESV (reference sequence). Trimming pared 2 bases from V and 10 bases from J, leaving 13 bases between. In DNA, the CDR3 is TGTGCCAGCAGCTTAAGCGGAGGTACCTCGCAGTATTTT. It codes for CASSLSGGTSQYF.

This clone appeared a few times. The chain links TRBV18 to TRBJ1-1; D unclear. CDR1 is KGHSH, CDR2 LQKENI, per germline. Trimming pared 4 bases from V and 8 bases from J, leaving 8 bases between. The CDR3 length is 11 residues. CDR3 residues: CASSLQQEAFF. As DNA, the CDR3 is TGTGCCAGCTCACTACAGCAAGAAGCTTTCTTT.

Comment on this clone: Compared with germline, one end of the junction differs, possibly owing to a read error. The rearrangement links TRBV5-1 to TRBJ2-1; tentatively, D is TRBD1 (5 bases). This CDR3 is 16 amino acids long. Germline lookup yields CDR1 SGHRS and CDR2 YFSETQ. The CDR3 spells CAGSFLPDSSYNEQFF. CDR3 coding DNA: TGCGCCGGCAGCTTCTTACCCGACAGCTCCTACAATGAGCAGTTCTTC.

Only a few counts were recorded for this clone. V is TRBV5-1 and J is TRBJ2-7; 7 nucleotides agree with TRBD1. CDR1 and CDR2 from the germline V gene are SGHRS and YFSETQ. Germline trimming cut 0 bases from V and 2 bases from J; bases unmatched to any gene: 2. The CDR3 extends over 14 amino acids. The CDR3 region is CASSLARGTYEQYF. CDR3 DNA sequence: TGCGCCAGCAGCTTGGCCAGGGGGACCTACGAGCAGTACTTC.

A few counts support this clone. The chain carries TRBV16 and TRBJ2-3; the match to TRBD1 covers 7 bases. Germline V lookup: CDR1 KGHSY, CDR2 FQNENV. After removal of 4 bases from V and 5 bases from J, the junction contained 9 bases not matched to a gene. The CDR3 length is 15 residues. The CDR3 is CASSPSTGAGDTQYF. The CDR3 nucleotides are TGTGCCAGCAGCCCCTCCACAGGGGCAGGAGATACGCAGTATTTT. The full variable domain, with the rest looked up from reference TRBV16 and TRBJ2-3, is GEEVAQTPKHLVRGEGQKAKLYCAPIKGHSYVFWYQQVLKNEFKFLISFQNENVFDETGMPKERFSAKCLPNSPCSLEIQATKLEDSAVYFCASSPSTGAGDTQYFGPGTRLTVL.

As to this clone: An end of the junction differs from the germline gene, which may be a read error. This rearrangement joins TRBV5-1 to TRBJ1-5; 10 nucleotides agree with TRBD1. The CDR3 totals 14 residues. Germline V lookup: CDR1 SGHRS, CDR2 YFSETQ. This CDR3 is CASSRDRGTQPQHF. The CDR3 region has the DNA TGTGCCAGCAGCCGGGACAGGGGTACTCAGCCCCAGCATTTT.

V and J are TRBV7-9 and TRBJ2-4; perhaps TRBD2 as D (5 bases). Trimming stripped 5 bases from V and 0 bases from J, with 23 bases between. In germline, CDR1 is SEHNR, CDR2 FQNEAQ (reference sequence). The CDR3 length is 19 residues. CDR3 in amino acids: CASSLRPDPVGVAKNIQYF. The DNA for the CDR3 is TGTGCCAGCAGCCTACGCCCGGACCCGGTCGGGGTAGCCAAAAACATTCAGTACTTC.

This clone was found a few times. The V call is TRBV18, the J call TRBJ2-1, with 7 bases matching TRBD2. The CDR3 extends over 16 amino acids. The germline V gene has CDR1 KGHSH and CDR2 LQKENI. The J segment lost 6 bases and the V segment lost 2 bases, leaving 10 bases of the junction unmatched. Here the CDR3 DNA reads TGTGCCAGCTCACCAAGGGCGGGAGTAGAAGTCAATGAGCAGTTCTTC. This gives the protein CASSPRAGVEVNEQFF. Variable domain in full (rest from reference TRBV18 and TRBJ2-1): NAGVMQNPRHLVRRRGQEARLRCSPMKGHSHVYWYRQLPEEGLKFMVYLQKENIIDESGMPKERFSAEFPKEGPSILRIQQVVRGDSAAYFCASSPRAGVEVNEQFFGPGTRLTVL.

This clone was seen a handful of times. V gene TRBV18 combines with J gene TRBJ2-3; 7 bases match TRBD2. The CDR3 has 16 residues. The germline V gene encodes CDR1 KGHSH and CDR2 LQKENI. The J segment lost 4 bases and the V segment lost 0 bases, leaving 7 bases of the junction unmatched. The CDR3 DNA reads TGTGCCAGCTCACCACCCGAGTTCCGGGAGGCAGATACGCAGTATTTT. Its translation: CASSPPEFREADTQYF.

The chain uses TRBV5-4 and TRBJ1-1; D uncertain. This CDR3 is built from 13 residues. Germline CDR1 reads SGHNT; CDR2 reads YYREEE (reference sequence). The V gene lost 4 bases and the J gene lost 4 bases, with 11 bases spanning the gap. As DNA, the CDR3 is TGTGCCAGCAGCCAAGACTCGAGCACTGAAGCTTTCTTT. The encoded protein is CASSQDSSTEAFF.

This clone was seen only a few times. At the DNA level, this CDR3 is encoded by other sequences in the same sample as well. The chain combines TRBV9 with TRBJ2-1; 9 bases line up with TRBD2. Germline V gene sequence: CDR1 SGDLS, CDR2 YYNGEE. The J segment lost 6 bases and the V segment lost 5 bases, leaving 9 bases of the junction unmatched. The CDR3 runs 15 residues. CDR3 nucleotide sequence: TGTGCCAGCAGTGTTAGCGGGAGTAGCGGCAATGAGCAGTTCTTC. Protein sequence: CASSVSGSSGNEQFF.

The J gene is TRBJ2-6, the V gene TRBV14; D is ambiguous. Germline V CDR1 and CDR2: SGHDN, FVKESK. Trimming shortened V by 0 bases and J by 6 bases, and 0 bases separated the two germline ends. The CDR3 has 12 residues. The CDR3 spells CASSQEANVLTF. DNA for the CDR3: TGTGCCAGCAGCCAAGAGGCCAACGTCCTGACTTTC.

The rearrangement joins TRBV28 to TRBJ2-1; 9 positions match TRBD1. The length of the CDR3 is 16 residues. V trimming: 4 bases; J trimming: 3 bases; junction bases outside the gene matches: 7. Looked up from germline, CDR1 is MDHEN and CDR2 is SYDVKM. CDR3 sequence: CASSSPGTGNYNEQFF. CDR3 coding DNA: TGTGCCAGCAGTTCGCCCGGGACAGGGAACTACAATGAGCAGTTCTTC.

The chain has TRBV18 and TRBJ2-1; TRBD1 aligns across 7 bases. V dropped 5 bases and J dropped 7; count of bases not matched to a gene: 17. Germline loops: CDR1 KGHSH, CDR2 LQKENI. The CDR3 contains 17 residues. The CDR3 loop is CASSDLILGQAVNEQFF. The CDR3 DNA follows: TGTGCCAGCTCAGACTTAATTCTAGGACAGGCGGTTAATGAGCAGTTCTTC.

The chain employs TRBV2 and TRBJ2-1; maybe TRBD2 (6 bases). CDR3 length: 14 residues. CDR1 is SNHLY and CDR2 is FYNNEI in the germline V gene. The germline V and J ends were trimmed by 5 bases and 11 bases, with 19 bases remaining between them. This chain's CDR3 is CASSSDSHGSQQFF. The DNA of the CDR3 is TGTGCCAGCAGTTCAGACAGCCACGGGAGCCAGCAGTTCTTC.

The gene calls are TRBV18 and TRBJ2-4, with TRBD1 matching over 7 bases. The J segment lost 2 bases and the V segment lost 3 bases, leaving 4 bases of the junction unmatched. The CDR3 sequence is 15 residues long. Per the germline V gene, CDR1 is KGHSH and CDR2 is LQKENI. The CDR3, as DNA: TGTGCCAGCTCACCGACAGGGTATCCCAAAAACATTCAGTACTTC. Its translation is CASSPTGYPKNIQYF. The complete variable domain, with remaining parts taken from reference TRBV18 and TRBJ2-4, reads NAGVMQNPRHLVRRRGQEARLRCSPMKGHSHVYWYRQLPEEGLKFMVYLQKENIIDESGMPKERFSAEFPKEGPSILRIQQVVRGDSAAYFCASSPTGYPKNIQYFGAGTRLSVL.

This clone was detected only a few times. The V gene is TRBV7-8, the J gene TRBJ2-5; 11 bases agree with TRBD2. Germline loops: CDR1 SGHVS, CDR2 FQNEAQ. The CDR3 runs to 15 residues. V dropped 3 bases and J dropped 4; count of bases not matched to a gene: 4. CDR3 region: CASSFSGRGGETQYF. CDR3 coding DNA: TGTGCCAGCAGCTTTAGCGGGAGGGGAGGAGAGACCCAGTACTTC.

Only a few counts were recorded for this clone. The V call is TRBV28, the J call TRBJ2-2; unclear D gene. V dropped 2 bases and J dropped 7 bases, with 20 bases sitting between them. Per the germline V gene, CDR1 is MDHEN and CDR2 is SYDVKM. CDR3 length: 17 amino acids. DNA of the CDR3: TGTGCCAGCAGTTTAAGGCGGCGGAGTGGTTTGTACGGGGAGCTGTTTTTT. Residues: CASSLRRRSGLYGELFF. The whole variable domain, filled in from reference TRBV28 and TRBJ2-2, reads DVKVTQSSRYLVKRTGEKVFLECVQDMDHENMFWYRQDPGLGLRLIYFSYDVKMKEKGDIPEGYSVSREKKERFSLILESASTNQTSMYLCASSLRRRSGLYGELFFGEGSRLTVL.

The table lists this clone with a few counts. J is TRBJ2-7 and V is TRBV9; 8 bases align to TRBD1. V lost 4 bases and J lost 5; bases outside the gene matches: 8. Germline CDR1 is SGDLS and CDR2 is YYNGEE. This CDR3 has 14 amino acids. CDR3 DNA sequence: TGTGCCAGCAGCCCCCGGACAGGGTCCAACGAGCAGTACTTC. Its translation is CASSPRTGSNEQYF.

This clone was seen only a few times. The DNA of the CDR3 is TGTGCCAGCAGCTATAGCGGGAGGGCGGGCACCGGGGAGCTGTTTTTT. Amino acid sequence: CASSYSGRAGTGELFF. The chain links TRBV7-2 to TRBJ2-2; 11 bases are a match to TRBD2. V gave up 4 bases and J gave up 4 bases; unmatched junction bases: 5. The CDR3 has 16 amino acids. Germline CDR1 SGHTA, CDR2 FQGNSA.

The table lists this clone with a few counts. The chain uses TRBV6-4 and TRBJ2-1; tentatively, D is TRBD1 (5 bases). The CDR3 is 15 residues long. V was pared by 10 bases and J by 5 bases, with 21 bases between. Germline loops: CDR1 MRHNA, CDR2 SNTAGT. CDR3 nucleotide sequence: TGTGCCATCAAACCTGTGGCAGGGTCCCACAATGAGCAGTTCTTC. This codes for CAIKPVAGSHNEQFF.

This chain connects TRBV7-2 to TRBJ2-3; the match to TRBD2 covers 9 bases. Germline V gene data show CDR1 as SGHTA and CDR2 as FQGNSA. The CDR3 extends over 18 amino acids. V trimming: 3 bases; J trimming: 1 base; junction bases outside the gene matches: 11. The CDR3 DNA follows: TGTGCCAGCAGCTTTTTGGGTAGGAGCGGGAGGCGCACAGATACGCAGTATTTT. Protein sequence: CASSFLGRSGRRTDTQYF.

In its sample, this clone was seen a few times. This rearrangement joins TRBV18 to TRBJ2-4, with TRBD1 identical over 9 bases. This CDR3 spans 18 amino acids. The junction had 11 bases not matched to a gene; V was cut back by 3 bases and J by 2 bases. CDR1 KGHSH and CDR2 LQKENI come from the germline V gene. This chain's CDR3 is CASSPYLGQGFTKNIQYF. As DNA, the CDR3 is TGTGCCAGCTCACCTTATCTCGGACAGGGGTTTACCAAAAACATTCAGTACTTC.